A single sample gave rise to the 10 T cell receptor beta chains below, sequenced in a study of T cell repertoires in cytomegalovirus infection. TCRdb processed the reads anew with MiXCR; each CDR3 protein has one entry. In the table there are hundreds of thousands of distinct CDR3 sequences, roughly 24% of which are singletons. The sequenced sample consisted of CD8+ T cells from PBMCs. Every receptor here comes from a human donor in good health (CMV status not recorded). Some clones in this sample may be carry-over from other donors' samples.

The chain carries TRBV19 and TRBJ1-1, with 7 positions matching TRBD1. Unmatched junction bases numbered 11, after V lost 6 bases and J lost 1 base. The length of the CDR3 is 16 residues. CDR1 and CDR2 from the germline V gene are LNHDA and SQIVND (reference sequence). Written as DNA, the CDR3 is TGTGCCAGTAGCACGAGTCTTTGGGACAGGAACACTGAAGCTTTCTTT. Protein product: CASSTSLWDRNTEAFF. Variable domain in full (rest from reference TRBV19 and TRBJ1-1): DGGITQSPKYLFRKEGQNVTLSCEQNLNHDAMYWYRQDPGQGLRLIYYSQIVNDFQKGDIAEGYSVSREKKESFPLTVTSAQKNPTAFYLCASSTSLWDRNTEAFFGQGTRLTVV.

This clonotype turned up a few times. V gene TRBV10-3 combines with J gene TRBJ2-7; unclear D gene. The CDR3 runs to 13 residues. Trimming cost V 3 bases and J 3 bases, with 9 bases left between them. Germline V CDR1 and CDR2: ENHRY, SYGVKD. For the CDR3, the DNA is TGTGCCATCAGTGAAGAGATCGACTACGAGCAGTACGTC. It is translated as CAISEEIDYEQYV.

This clonotype was observed once. This may arise from a read error, as a much more abundant clone is one base away. The chain employs TRBV7-2 and TRBJ2-3; D could derive from TRBD1 or TRBD2 (5 bases each). Deletions cut 11 bases from V and 4 bases from J, with 16 bases between. This CDR3 is 13 amino acids long. CDR1 SGHTA and CDR2 FQGNSA come from the germline V gene. The CDR3 here is CACNIGGADTQYF. The CDR3 nucleotides are TGTGCCTGCAACATTGGGGGAGCAGATACGCAGTATTTT.

This clonotype came up a few times. CDR3 bases: TGTGCCAGCAGCGTTCCTGGAGAGCCTGAAGCTTTCTTT. This translates into CASSVPGEPEAFF. V usage is TRBV7-3 and J usage is TRBJ1-1; the D is unclear. The V end was cut by 5 bases, the J end by 6 bases, with 13 bases between. Germline V gene lookup returns CDR1 SGHTA and CDR2 FQGTGA. This CDR3 region has 13 residues. The variable domain in full, completed from reference TRBV7-3 and TRBJ1-1, reads GAGVSQTPSNKVTEKGKYVELRCDPISGHTALYWYRQSLGQGPEFLIYFQGTGAADDSGLPNDRFFAVRPEGSVSTLKIQRTERGDSAVYLCASSVPGEPEAFFGQGTRLTVV.

This clonotype was observed a handful of times. The chain links TRBV4-1 to TRBJ2-1; 12 bases fit TRBD2. The CDR3 has 17 amino acids. Unmatched junction bases numbered 6, after V lost 0 bases and J lost 6 bases. Germline CDR1 and CDR2: MGHRA and YSYEKL. The CDR3 spells CASSQEKLAGGLNEQFF. The CDR3 DNA reads as TGCGCCAGCAGCCAAGAAAAACTAGCGGGGGGACTCAATGAGCAGTTCTTC.

The V call is TRBV28, the J call TRBJ2-3, with 7 bases identical to TRBD2. The trim removed 4 bases at V and 4 bases at J, leaving 8 bases unmatched. The CDR3 runs to 15 residues. Germline lookup yields CDR1 MDHEN and CDR2 SYDVKM. Here the CDR3 DNA reads TGTGCCAGCAGTTCCCCCGGACTAGGACCAGATACGCAGTATTTT. Its protein is CASSSPGLGPDTQYF.

This clonotype was counted a few times. The rearrangement uses TRBV6-5 and TRBJ2-3; 8 bases map to TRBD2. Losses at the gene ends were 2 bases for V and 4 bases for J; bases not matched to a gene: 8. This CDR3 contains 16 residues. CDR1 MNHEY and CDR2 SVGAGI come from the germline V gene. The CDR3 DNA follows: TGTGCCAGCAGTTACCTCGGGAGGGCGGGAGCAGATACGCAGTATTTT. Encoded protein: CASSYLGRAGADTQYF.

A few counts support this clonotype. The V call is TRBV19, the J call TRBJ2-7; D possibly corresponds to TRBD1 (6 bases). V lost 4 bases and J lost 2, with 18 bases in between. This CDR3 spans 16 amino acids. The germline gives CDR1 LNHDA, CDR2 SQIVND (reference sequence). This CDR3 is CASSTSGTKAPYEQYF. CDR3 nucleotides: TGTGCCAGTAGTACCTCAGGGACAAAGGCACCCTACGAGCAGTACTTC.

There are a few counts of this clonotype. The chain combines TRBV25-1 with TRBJ2-3; D ambiguous. The V end was cut by 2 bases, the J end by 3 bases, with 12 bases between. This CDR3 contains 15 residues. Per germline, CDR1 MGHDK and CDR2 SYGVNS. The CDR3 nucleotides read TGTGCCAGCAGTGAAGGGGTAGGAATAACAGATACGCAGTATTTT. Amino acid sequence: CASSEGVGITDTQYF. The whole variable domain, remainder taken from reference TRBV25-1 and TRBJ2-3, is EADIYQTPRYLVIGTGKKITLECSQTMGHDKMYWYQQDPGMELHLIHYSYGVNSTEKGDLSSESTVSRIRTEHFPLTLESARPSHTSQYLCASSEGVGITDTQYFGPGTRLTVL.

This clonotype was recorded many times. The rearrangement joins TRBV12-5 to TRBJ1-1, with 7 positions matching TRBD1. Trimming cost V 4 bases and J 8 bases; bases outside gene matches: 10. The CDR3 has 14 residues. Germline loops: CDR1 LGHNT, CDR2 FRNRAP. Here the CDR3 DNA reads TGTGCTAGTGGTTCGATTCGACAGGGAGTGGAAGCTTTCTTT. Its protein is CASGSIRQGVEAFF.